Listed here are 10 T cell receptor beta chains from one sample, sequenced in a study of T cell responses to AZD1222 COVID-19 vaccine (dated by TCRdb to the early 2020s). Libraries were constructed by the immunoSEQ multiplex PCR assay. This is the immuneACCESS table as TCRdb keeps it, with only in-frame sequences that have V and J called. A part of the clones is gone; compared with another copy, unresolved V genes explain less than half, and the rest is unexplained. The sample has fewer than 130,000 clones on record, just under 95% of them singletons. The ten largest clonotypes hold about 2.6% of the sample. The sample's time point, from its label and the paper: about 28 days (+/-7) after the second vaccine dose. The sample in question was peripheral blood, obtained 28 days after the second AZD1222 dose. The receptors originated from an adult who received the AZD1222 COVID-19 vaccine.

There are a few counts of this clone. The J gene is TRBJ1-2, the V gene TRBV5-1; TRBD1 might be the D (5 bases). Between the trimmed V and J ends, which lost 0 bases and 7 bases, there was a span of 22 bases. CDR1 and CDR2 from the germline V gene are SGHRS and YFSETQ. This CDR3 is built from 17 residues. The CDR3 nucleotides are TGCGCCAGCAGCTTGGAGGACGGGACTACTATTCCCACTGGCTACACCTTC. It is translated as CASSLEDGTTIPTGYTF.

The chain couples TRBV5-4 to TRBJ2-3, with 8 nucleotides matching TRBD2. V shed 0 bases, J shed 3 bases, and the junction held 12 bases outside the gene matches. The CDR3 totals 18 residues. Germline loops: CDR1 SGHNT, CDR2 YYREEE (reference sequence). The CDR3 is CASSLAPSGSLGTDTQYF. CDR3 sequence (DNA): TGTGCCAGCAGCTTGGCCCCTAGCGGGTCCCTGGGGACAGATACGCAGTATTTT.

The chain is built from TRBV5-1 and TRBJ2-1, with TRBD2 matching 16 bases. Germline V CDR1 and CDR2: SGHRS, YFSETQ. Trimming took 4 bases from V and 8 from J; bases not matched to a gene: 3. The CDR3 contains 15 residues. The CDR3 DNA sequence: TGCGCCAGCAGCGGGACTAGCGGGGGGGCCGATGAGCAGTTCTTC. Translated: CASSGTSGGADEQFF.

The chain has TRBV7-8 and TRBJ2-7, with no clear D. V gave up 5 bases and J gave up 3 bases, with 5 bases separating them. Looked up from germline, CDR1 is SGHVS and CDR2 is FQNEAQ. The CDR3 covers 11 residues. CDR3 bases: TGTGCCAGCAGCCCATTCTACGAGCAGTACTTC. Its protein is CASSPFYEQYF.

The chain joins TRBV4-1 to TRBJ1-5; D is perhaps TRBD1 (6 bases). The germline V and J ends were trimmed by 3 bases and 1 base, with 16 bases remaining between them. The germline V gene has CDR1 MGHRA and CDR2 YSYEKL. The CDR3 covers 17 residues. Here the CDR3 reads CASSQDHTGQSNQPQHF. CDR3 bases: TGCGCCAGCAGCCAGGATCATACAGGGCAGAGCAATCAGCCCCAGCATTTT.

The genes are TRBV28 and TRBJ1-1, with D hard to call. Germline lookup yields CDR1 MDHEN and CDR2 SYDVKM. CDR3 length equals 14 residues. Trimming pared 3 bases from V and 0 bases from J, leaving 8 bases between. CDR3: CASSLQALNTEAFF. The CDR3 bases are TGTGCCAGCAGTTTGCAGGCCCTGAACACTGAAGCTTTCTTT.

The chain recombines TRBV27 with TRBJ2-5, with D perhaps TRBD1 (5 bases). Germline V gene lookup returns CDR1 MNHEY and CDR2 SMNVEV (reference sequence). Deletions cut 2 bases from V and 5 bases from J, with 6 bases between. CDR3 length equals 12 residues. CDR3 sequence reads: CASSLKGETQYF. The CDR3, as DNA: TGTGCCAGCAGTTTAAAGGGGGAGACCCAGTACTTC.

The chain couples TRBV5-1 to TRBJ2-3; D ambiguous. CDR3 length equals 14 residues. With 7 bases removed from V and 4 bases from J, the gap between germline ends came to 16 bases. Germline V lookup: CDR1 SGHRS, CDR2 YFSETQ. CDR3: CASSYSGPSDTQYF. CDR3 nucleotides: TGCGCCAGCTCCTATAGTGGGCCCTCAGATACGCAGTATTTT.

The chain employs TRBV9 and TRBJ2-2, with D perhaps TRBD1 (7 bases). Germline CDR1 reads SGDLS; CDR2 reads YYNGEE. The CDR3 covers 14 residues. Trimming pared 6 bases from V and 7 bases from J, leaving 16 bases between. For the CDR3, the DNA is TGTGCCAGCAACCCGGCAGGGGGGTTCGGGGAGCTGTTTTTT. This translates into CASNPAGGFGELFF.

The chain links TRBV9 to TRBJ2-2; a possible D gene is TRBD1 (6 bases). Germline loops: CDR1 SGDLS, CDR2 YYNGEE. CDR3 length: 17 residues. V lost 3 bases to trimming and J lost 4 bases, with 19 bases between them. CDR3 sequence reads: CASSADPWAGATGELFF. CDR3 bases: TGTGCCAGCAGCGCCGACCCGTGGGCAGGGGCCACCGGGGAGCTGTTTTTT.